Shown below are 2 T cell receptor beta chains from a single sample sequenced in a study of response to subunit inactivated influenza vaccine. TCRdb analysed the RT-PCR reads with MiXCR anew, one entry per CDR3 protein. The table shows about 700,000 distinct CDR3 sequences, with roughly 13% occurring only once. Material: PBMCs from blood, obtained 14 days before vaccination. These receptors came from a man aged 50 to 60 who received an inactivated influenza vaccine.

CDR3 nucleotides: TGCAGTGCTCCTAGCGGGAGACCCACCGGGGAGCTGTTTTTT. Protein product: CSAPSGRPTGELFF. The V call is TRBV20-1, the J call TRBJ2-2; 10 bases agree with TRBD2. The CDR3 contains 14 residues. V shed 5 bases and J 4 bases; nucleotides not matched to a gene: 4. Looked up from germline, CDR1 is DFQATT and CDR2 is SNEGSKA (reference sequence).

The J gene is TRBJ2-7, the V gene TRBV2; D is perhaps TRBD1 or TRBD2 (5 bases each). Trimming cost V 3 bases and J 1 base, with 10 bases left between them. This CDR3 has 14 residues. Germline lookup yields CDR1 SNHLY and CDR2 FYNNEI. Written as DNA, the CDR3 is TGTGCCAGCAGTGATGGGGGTCTATCCTACGAGCAGTACTTC. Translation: CASSDGGLSYEQYF.